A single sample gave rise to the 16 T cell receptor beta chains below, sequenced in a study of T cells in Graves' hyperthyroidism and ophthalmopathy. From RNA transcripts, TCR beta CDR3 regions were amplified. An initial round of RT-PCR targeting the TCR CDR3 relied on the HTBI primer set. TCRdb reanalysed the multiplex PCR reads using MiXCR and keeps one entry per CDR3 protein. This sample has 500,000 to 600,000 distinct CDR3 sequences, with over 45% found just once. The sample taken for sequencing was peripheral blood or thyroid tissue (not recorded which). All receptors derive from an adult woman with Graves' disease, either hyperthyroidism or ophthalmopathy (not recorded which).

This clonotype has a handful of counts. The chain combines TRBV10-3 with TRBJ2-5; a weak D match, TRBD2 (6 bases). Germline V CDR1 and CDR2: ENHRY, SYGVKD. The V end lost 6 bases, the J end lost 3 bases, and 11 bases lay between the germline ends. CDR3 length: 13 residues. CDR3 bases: TGTGCCATCAGCATTGGACTAAAAGAGACCCAGTACTTC. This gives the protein CAISIGLKETQYF.

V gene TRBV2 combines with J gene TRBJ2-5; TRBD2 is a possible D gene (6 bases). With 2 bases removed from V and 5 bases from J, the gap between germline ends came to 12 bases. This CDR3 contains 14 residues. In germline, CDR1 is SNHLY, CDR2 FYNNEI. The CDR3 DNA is TGTGCCAGCAGTGAACGGGGGATCGGGGAGACCCAGTACTTC. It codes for CASSERGIGETQYF.

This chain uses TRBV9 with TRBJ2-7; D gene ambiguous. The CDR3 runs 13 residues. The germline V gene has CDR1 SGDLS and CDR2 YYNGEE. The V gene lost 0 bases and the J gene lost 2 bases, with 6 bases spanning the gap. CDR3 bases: TGTGCCAGCAGCGTAGACAGTGCCTACGAGCAGTACTTC. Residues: CASSVDSAYEQYF.

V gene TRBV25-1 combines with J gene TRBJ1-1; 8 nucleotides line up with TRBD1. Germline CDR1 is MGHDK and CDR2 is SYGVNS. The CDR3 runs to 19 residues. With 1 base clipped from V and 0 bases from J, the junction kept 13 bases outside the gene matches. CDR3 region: CASSEWAPDRGKLNTEAFF. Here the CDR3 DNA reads TGTGCCAGCAGTGAATGGGCCCCCGACAGGGGAAAGTTGAACACTGAAGCTTTCTTT.

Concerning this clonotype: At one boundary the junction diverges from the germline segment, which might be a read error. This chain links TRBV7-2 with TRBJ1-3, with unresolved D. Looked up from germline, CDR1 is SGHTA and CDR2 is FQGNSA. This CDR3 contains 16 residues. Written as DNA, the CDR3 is TGTGCCAGCAGCTTAGAAGCCGGCACCTCTGGAAACACCATGTATTTT. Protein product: CASSLEAGTSGNTMYF.

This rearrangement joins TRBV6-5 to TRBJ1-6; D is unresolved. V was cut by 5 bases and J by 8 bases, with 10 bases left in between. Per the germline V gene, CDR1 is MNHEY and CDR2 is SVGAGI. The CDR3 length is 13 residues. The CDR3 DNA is TGTGCCAGCAGTCCTCAGAGTTATTCACCCCTCCACTTT. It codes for CASSPQSYSPLHF.

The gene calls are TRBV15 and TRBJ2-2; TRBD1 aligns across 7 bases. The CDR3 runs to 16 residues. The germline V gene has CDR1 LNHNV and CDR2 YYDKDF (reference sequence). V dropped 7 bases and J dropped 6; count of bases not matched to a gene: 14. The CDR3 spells CATNPRQGRGSGELFF. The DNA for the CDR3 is TGTGCCACCAACCCTCGACAGGGTCGGGGATCCGGGGAGCTGTTTTTT.

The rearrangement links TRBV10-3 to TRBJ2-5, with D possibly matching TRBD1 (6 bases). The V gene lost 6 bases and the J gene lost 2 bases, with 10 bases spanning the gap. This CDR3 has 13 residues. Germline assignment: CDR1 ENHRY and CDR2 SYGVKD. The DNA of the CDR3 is TGTGCCATCAGCACAGGGAGACAAGAGACCCAGTACTTC. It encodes CAISTGRQETQYF.

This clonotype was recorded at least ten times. CDR3 sequence reads: CASSSQGAVGTEAFF. CDR3 DNA sequence: TGTGCCAGCAGCTCGCAGGGGGCGGTAGGGACTGAAGCTTTCTTT. The chain employs TRBV7-2 and TRBJ1-1; 8 bases match TRBD1. CDR1 is SGHTA and CDR2 is FQGNSA in the germline V gene. The CDR3 runs to 15 residues. Trimming removed 4 bases from V and 5 bases from J; junction bases left unmatched: 9.

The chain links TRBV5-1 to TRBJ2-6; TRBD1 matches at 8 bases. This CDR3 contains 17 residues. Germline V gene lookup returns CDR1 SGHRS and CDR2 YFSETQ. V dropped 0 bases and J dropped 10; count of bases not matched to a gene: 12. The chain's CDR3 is CASSLGITGGPANVLTF. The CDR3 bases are TGCGCCAGCAGCTTGGGGATTACAGGGGGTCCAGCTAACGTCCTGACTTTC. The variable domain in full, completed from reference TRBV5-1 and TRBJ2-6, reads KAGVTQTPRYLIKTRGQQVTLSCSPISGHRSVSWYQQTPGQGLQFLFEYFSETQRNKGNFPGRFSGRQFSNSRSEMNVSTLELGDSALYLCASSLGITGGPANVLTFGAGSRLTVL.

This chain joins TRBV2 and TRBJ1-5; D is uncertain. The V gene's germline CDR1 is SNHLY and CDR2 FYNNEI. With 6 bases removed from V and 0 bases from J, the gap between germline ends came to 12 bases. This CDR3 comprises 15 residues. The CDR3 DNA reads TGTGCCAGCAGACCCGACGGAGATAGCAATCAGCCCCAGCATTTT. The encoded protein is CASRPDGDSNQPQHF.

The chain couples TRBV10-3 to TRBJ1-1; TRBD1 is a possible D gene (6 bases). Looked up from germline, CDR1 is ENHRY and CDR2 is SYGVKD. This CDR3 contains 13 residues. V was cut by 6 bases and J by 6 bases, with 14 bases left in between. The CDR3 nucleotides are TGTGCCATCAGGGGGGGGGGGGCCGCTGAAGCTTTCTTT. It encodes CAIRGGGAAEAFF.

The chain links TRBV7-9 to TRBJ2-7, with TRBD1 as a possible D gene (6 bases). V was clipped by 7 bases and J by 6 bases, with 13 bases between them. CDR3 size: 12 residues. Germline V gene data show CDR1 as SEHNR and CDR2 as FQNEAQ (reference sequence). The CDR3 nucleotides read TGTGCCAGCAAAAAAACAGGGAGCGAGCAGTACTTC. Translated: CASKKTGSEQYF.

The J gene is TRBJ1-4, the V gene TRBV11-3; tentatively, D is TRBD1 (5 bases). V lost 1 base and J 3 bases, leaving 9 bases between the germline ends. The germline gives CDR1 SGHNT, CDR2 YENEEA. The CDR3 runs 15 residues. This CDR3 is CASSLVGTPNEKLFF. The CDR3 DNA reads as TGTGCCAGCAGCTTAGTTGGGACCCCTAATGAAAAACTGTTTTTT.

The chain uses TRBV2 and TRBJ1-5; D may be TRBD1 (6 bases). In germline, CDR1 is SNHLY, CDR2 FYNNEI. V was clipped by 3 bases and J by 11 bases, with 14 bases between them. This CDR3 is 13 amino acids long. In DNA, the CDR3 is TGTGCCAGCAGTGACCCGAGGGGGGAGACCCAGCATTTT. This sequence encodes CASSDPRGETQHF.

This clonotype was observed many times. The CDR3 here is CASRFQGASDEKLFF. The CDR3, as DNA: TGTGCCAGCAGATTCCAGGGGGCCAGCGATGAAAAACTGTTTTTT. The rearrangement joins TRBV2 to TRBJ1-4; 8 nucleotides line up with TRBD1. Germline values: CDR1 SNHLY, CDR2 FYNNEI. V lost 6 bases, J lost 6 bases, and 9 bases stayed unmatched. The CDR3 has 15 residues.